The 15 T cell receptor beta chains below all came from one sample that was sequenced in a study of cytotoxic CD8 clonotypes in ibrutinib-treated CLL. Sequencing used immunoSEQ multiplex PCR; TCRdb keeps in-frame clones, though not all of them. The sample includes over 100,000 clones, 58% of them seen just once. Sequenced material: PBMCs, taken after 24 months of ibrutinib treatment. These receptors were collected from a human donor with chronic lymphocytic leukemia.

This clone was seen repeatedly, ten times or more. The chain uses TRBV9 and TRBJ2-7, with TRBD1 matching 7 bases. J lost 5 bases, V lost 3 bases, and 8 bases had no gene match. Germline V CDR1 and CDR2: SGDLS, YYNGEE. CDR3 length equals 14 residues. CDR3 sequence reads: CASSGDRVGDEQYF. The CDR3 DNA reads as TGTGCCAGCAGCGGCGACAGGGTGGGGGACGAGCAGTACTTC.

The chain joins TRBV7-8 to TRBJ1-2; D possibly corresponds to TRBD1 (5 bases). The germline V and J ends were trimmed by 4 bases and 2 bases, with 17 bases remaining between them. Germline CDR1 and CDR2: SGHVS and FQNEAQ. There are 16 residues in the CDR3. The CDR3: CASSSGSRGGNYGYTF. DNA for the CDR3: TGTGCCAGCAGCTCGGGATCGCGGGGGGGAAACTATGGCTACACCTTC.

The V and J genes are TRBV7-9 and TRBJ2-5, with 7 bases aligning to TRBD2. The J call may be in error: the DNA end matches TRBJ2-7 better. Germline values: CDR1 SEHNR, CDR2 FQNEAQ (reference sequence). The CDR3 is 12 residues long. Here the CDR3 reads CASSREVYEQYF. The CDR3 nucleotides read TGTGCCAGCAGCCGGGAGGTCTACGAGCAGTACTTC.

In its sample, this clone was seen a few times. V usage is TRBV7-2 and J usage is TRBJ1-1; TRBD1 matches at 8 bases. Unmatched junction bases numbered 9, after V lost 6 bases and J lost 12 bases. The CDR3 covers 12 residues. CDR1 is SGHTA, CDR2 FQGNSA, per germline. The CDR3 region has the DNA TGTGCCAGCAGGGGCGGACAGGGAAAGCCTTTCTTT. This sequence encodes CASRGGQGKPFF.

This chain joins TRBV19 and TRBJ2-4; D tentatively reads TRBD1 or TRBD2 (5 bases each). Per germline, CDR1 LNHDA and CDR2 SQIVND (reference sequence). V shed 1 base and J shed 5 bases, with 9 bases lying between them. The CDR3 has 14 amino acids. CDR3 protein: CASSIGGIQNIQYF. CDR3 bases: TGTGCCAGTAGTATAGGGGGGATTCAAAACATTCAGTACTTC.

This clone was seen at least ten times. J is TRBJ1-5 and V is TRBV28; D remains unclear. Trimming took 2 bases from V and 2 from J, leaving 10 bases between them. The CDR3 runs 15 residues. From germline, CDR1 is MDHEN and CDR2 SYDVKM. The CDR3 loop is CASSLTIRGNQPQHF. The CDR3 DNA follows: TGTGCCAGCAGTTTAACCATAAGGGGCAATCAGCCCCAGCATTTT.

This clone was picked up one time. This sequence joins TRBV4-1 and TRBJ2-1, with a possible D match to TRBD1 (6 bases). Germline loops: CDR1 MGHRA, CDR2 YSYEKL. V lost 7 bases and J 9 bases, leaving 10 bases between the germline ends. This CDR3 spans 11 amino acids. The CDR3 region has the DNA TGCGCCAGCATGGGGACAAGTGAGCAGTTCTTC. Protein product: CASMGTSEQFF.

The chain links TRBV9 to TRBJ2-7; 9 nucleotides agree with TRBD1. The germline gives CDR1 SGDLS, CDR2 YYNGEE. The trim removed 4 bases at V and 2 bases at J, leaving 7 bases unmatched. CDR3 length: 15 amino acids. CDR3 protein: CASSMGTGTPYEQYF. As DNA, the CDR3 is TGTGCCAGCAGCATGGGGACAGGGACGCCCTACGAGCAGTACTTC.

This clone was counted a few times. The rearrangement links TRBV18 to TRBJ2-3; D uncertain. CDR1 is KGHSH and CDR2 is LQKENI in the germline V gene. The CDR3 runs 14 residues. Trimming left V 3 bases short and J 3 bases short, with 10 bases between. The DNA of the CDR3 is TGTGCCAGCTCACCGTTTTTAGGGACAGATACGCAGTATTTT. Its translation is CASSPFLGTDTQYF.

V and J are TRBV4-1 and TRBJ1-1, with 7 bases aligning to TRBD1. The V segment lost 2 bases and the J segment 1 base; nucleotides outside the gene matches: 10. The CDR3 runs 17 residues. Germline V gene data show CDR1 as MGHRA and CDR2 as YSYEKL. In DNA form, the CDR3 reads TGCGCCAGCAGCCAACCTAACAGGGGAGAGTGGAACACTGAAGCTTTCTTT. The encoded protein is CASSQPNRGEWNTEAFF.

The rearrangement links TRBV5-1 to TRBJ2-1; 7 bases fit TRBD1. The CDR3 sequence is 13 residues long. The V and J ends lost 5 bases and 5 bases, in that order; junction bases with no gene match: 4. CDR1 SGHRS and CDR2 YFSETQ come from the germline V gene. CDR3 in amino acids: CASRPGTDNEQFF. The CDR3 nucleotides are TGCGCCAGCAGGCCTGGGACAGACAATGAGCAGTTCTTC.

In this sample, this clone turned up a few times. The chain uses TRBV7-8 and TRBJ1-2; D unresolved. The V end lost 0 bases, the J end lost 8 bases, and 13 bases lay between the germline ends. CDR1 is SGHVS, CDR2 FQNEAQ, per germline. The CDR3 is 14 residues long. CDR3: CASSLAEPLGGYTF. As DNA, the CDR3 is TGTGCCAGCAGCTTAGCCGAGCCCTTGGGAGGCTACACCTTC.

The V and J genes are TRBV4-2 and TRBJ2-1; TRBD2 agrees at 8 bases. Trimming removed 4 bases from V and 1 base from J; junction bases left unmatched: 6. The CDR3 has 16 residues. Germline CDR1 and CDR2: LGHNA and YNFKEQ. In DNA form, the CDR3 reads TGTGCCAGCAGCCCCCAGAGCGGGGGTTCCTACAATGAGCAGTTCTTC. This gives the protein CASSPQSGGSYNEQFF.

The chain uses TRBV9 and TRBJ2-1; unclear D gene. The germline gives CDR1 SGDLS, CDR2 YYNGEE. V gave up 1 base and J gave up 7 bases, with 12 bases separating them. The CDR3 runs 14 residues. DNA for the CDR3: TGTGCCAGCAGCGTACGGCAGGTCTCGAATGAGCAGTTCTTC. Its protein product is CASSVRQVSNEQFF.

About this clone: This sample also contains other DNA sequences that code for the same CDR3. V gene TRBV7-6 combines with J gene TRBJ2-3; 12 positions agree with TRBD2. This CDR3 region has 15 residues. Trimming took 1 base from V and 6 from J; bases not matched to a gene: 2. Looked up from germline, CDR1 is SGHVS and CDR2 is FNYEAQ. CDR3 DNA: TGTGCCAGCAGCTTAGGACTAGCGGGGGTGGATACGCAGTATTTT. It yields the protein CASSLGLAGVDTQYF.